This T cell receptor beta chain was captured in a study of T cells after yellow fever vaccination. Trimming took off 3 bases at V and 7 bases at J, with 10 bases between the two ends. CDR3 size: 13 residues. TCRdb reprocessed the 5' RACE reads with MiXCR, giving one entry per CDR3 protein. This sample yields around 360,000 distinct CDR3 sequences, of which approximately 10% are seen a single time; less than 20% belongs to the top ten. The V and J genes are TRBV12-3 or TRBV12-4 and TRBJ1-5; no reliable D call. The TCR comes from a man aged 18 to 29 who received the YFV17D yellow fever vaccine. The sample in question was PBMCs, obtained on the day of the first yellow fever vaccination. The CDR3: CASSFGEVQPQHF. CDR3 in DNA: TGTGCCAGCAGTTTCGGCGAAGTGCAGCCCCAGCATTTT.